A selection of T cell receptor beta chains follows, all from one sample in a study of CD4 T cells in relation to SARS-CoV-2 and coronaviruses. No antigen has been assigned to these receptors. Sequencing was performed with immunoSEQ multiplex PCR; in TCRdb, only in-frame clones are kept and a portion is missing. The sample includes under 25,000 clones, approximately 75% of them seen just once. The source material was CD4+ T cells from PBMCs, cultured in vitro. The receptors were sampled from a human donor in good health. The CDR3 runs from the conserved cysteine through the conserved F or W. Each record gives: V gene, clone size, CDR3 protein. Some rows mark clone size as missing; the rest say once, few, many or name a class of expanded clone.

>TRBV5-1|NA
CASSLARGLPYEQYF
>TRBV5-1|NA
CASRQGTGANVLTF
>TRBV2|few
CASSVSQGLRDGYTF
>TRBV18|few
CASSPPGGSYEQYF
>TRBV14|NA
CASSPLGGGLGGNTIYF
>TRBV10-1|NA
CASSDSETLAGANEQYF
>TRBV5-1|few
CASSFDRDRVGSPLHF
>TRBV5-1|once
CASKESSNTGELFF
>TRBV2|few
CASSPDFSAQETQYF
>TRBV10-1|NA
CASSESGTDTQYF
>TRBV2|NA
CASTPDRGRNNEQFF
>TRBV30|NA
CASAGIGELFF
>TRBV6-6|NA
CASSSATDTQYF
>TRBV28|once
CASTLSGNSPLHF
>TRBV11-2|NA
CASSLQPGYSMPSF
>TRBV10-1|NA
CASSPQGNYGYTF
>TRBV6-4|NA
CASSAATGPNSPLHF
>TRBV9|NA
CASSVGGQGSYEQYF
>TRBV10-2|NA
CASSRDRESEAFF
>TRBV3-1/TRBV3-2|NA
CASSESGEQYF
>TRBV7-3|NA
CASSLILHWTGRGTGYTF
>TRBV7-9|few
CASSLGGIYNSPLHF
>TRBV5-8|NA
CASSFETGTRNSPLHF
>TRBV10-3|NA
CAISESVSSSQYF
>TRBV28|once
CASSGRFGTSGIGPDTQYF
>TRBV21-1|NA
CASSKSHRGEETQYF
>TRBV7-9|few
CASSLALNEKLFF
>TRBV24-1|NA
CATSDRGHRTDTQYF
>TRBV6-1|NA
CASSEAPPGHRSGNTIYF